The entry below describes one T cell receptor (beta chain). TCRdb keeps only in-frame clones here, not all; method: immunoSEQ multiplex PCR. In the table there are approximately 50,000 clones, 91% of which are singletons. The data are from a study of blood T cell repertoires in COVID-19. V gave up 3 bases and J gave up 2 bases; unmatched junction bases: 3. The CDR3 runs to 15 residues. The V gene's germline CDR1 is SGHNT and CDR2 YYREEE (reference sequence). Specimen: peripheral blood. The chain employs TRBV5-4 and TRBJ1-2; TRBD1 matches 11 bases. The receptor comes from a middle-aged man with active COVID-19. CDR3 DNA sequence: TGTGCCAGCAGCTGGCGGACAGGGGGCAACTATGGCTACACCTTC. Its translation: CASSWRTGGNYGYTF.